These 14 T cell receptor beta chains originate from one sample sequenced in a study of blood T cell repertoires in COVID-19. The assay was immunoSEQ multiplex PCR, and TCRdb's table has in-frame clones only and misses some. The profile covers some 310,000 clones, with 90% appearing a single time and under 1.1% taken by the ten largest. Sequenced input: peripheral blood. The source is a woman aged 40 to 55 with COVID-19, enrolled during active disease.

This clone has only one observation. The rearrangement joins TRBV6-5 to TRBJ1-2; weak D call: TRBD1 (5 bases). CDR3 length equals 15 residues. The germline V gene has CDR1 MNHEY and CDR2 SVGAGI. V gave up 7 bases and J gave up 4 bases, with 19 bases separating them. The CDR3: CASTPLPQDTYGYTF. The CDR3 nucleotides read TGTGCCAGCACTCCACTTCCACAGGACACCTATGGCTACACCTTC.

The chain employs TRBV11-1 and TRBJ1-1; 10 positions match TRBD1. With 3 bases clipped from V and 4 bases from J, the junction kept 5 bases outside the gene matches. This CDR3 comprises 15 residues. The V gene's germline CDR1 is SGHAT and CDR2 FQDESV (reference sequence). The CDR3 nucleotides are TGTGCCAGCAGCTTCGACAGGGGGCCGGGCACTGAAGCTTTCTTT. It encodes CASSFDRGPGTEAFF.

V gene TRBV7-9 combines with J gene TRBJ1-5, with D possibly being TRBD1 (5 bases). V was shortened by 1 base and J by 5 bases, with 6 bases between the two germline ends. The germline CDR1 and CDR2 sequences are SEHNR and FQNEAQ (reference sequence). This CDR3 contains 13 residues. CDR3 DNA sequence: TGTGCCAGCAGCTTAGAAGGGGATCAGCCCCAGCATTTT. Residues: CASSLEGDQPQHF.

This chain connects TRBV7-9 to TRBJ2-3, with unresolved D. Germline assignment: CDR1 SEHNR and CDR2 FQNEAQ (reference sequence). V was cut by 0 bases and J by 2 bases, with 18 bases left in between. This CDR3 is 18 amino acids long. The CDR3, as DNA: TGTGCCAGCAGCTTAGCGTCTTCGGTGGTGGGCTACACAGATACGCAGTATTTT. Its protein is CASSLASSVVGYTDTQYF.

This chain links TRBV27 with TRBJ1-1, with TRBD1 identical over 7 bases. The CDR3 consists of 18 residues. The germline V gene has CDR1 MNHEY and CDR2 SMNVEV (reference sequence). V shed 3 bases and J 0 bases; nucleotides not matched to a gene: 13. The DNA of the CDR3 is TGTGCCAGCAGTTTCCCCCCGAGAGGGGGCAGGATGAACACTGAAGCTTTCTTT. This translates into CASSFPPRGGRMNTEAFF.

The chain is built from TRBV7-2 and TRBJ1-2; TRBD1 matches 7 bases. Germline CDR1 reads SGHTA; CDR2 reads FQGNSA. Trimming took 2 bases from V and 8 from J; bases not matched to a gene: 2. The CDR3 consists of 12 residues. CDR3 DNA sequence: TGTGCCAGCAGCTTACAGGGGGAAGGCTACACCTTC. This gives the protein CASSLQGEGYTF.

This sequence joins TRBV5-1 and TRBJ2-1; 7 bases align to TRBD2. This CDR3 has 16 residues. Germline CDR1 SGHRS, CDR2 YFSETQ. V gave up 2 bases and J gave up 4 bases; unmatched junction bases: 9. DNA for the CDR3: TGCGCCAGCAGCTTCATGCGGGGGTCTTTATACAATGAGCAGTTCTTC. Its translation: CASSFMRGSLYNEQFF.

J is TRBJ1-1 and V is TRBV5-1, with D unresolved. Germline assignment: CDR1 SGHRS and CDR2 YFSETQ. The CDR3 consists of 12 residues. Trimming removed 5 bases from V and 1 base from J, with 6 bases in between. The CDR3: CASRPENTEAFF. In nucleotides, the CDR3 is TGCGCCAGCAGGCCAGAGAACACTGAAGCTTTCTTT. Together with reference TRBV5-1 and TRBJ1-1, the CDR3 gives the full variable domain: KAGVTQTPRYLIKTRGQQVTLSCSPISGHRSVSWYQQTPGQGLQFLFEYFSETQRNKGNFPGRFSGRQFSNSRSEMNVSTLELGDSALYLCASRPENTEAFFGQGTRLTVV.

This chain connects TRBV9 to TRBJ2-7; the match to TRBD2 covers 8 bases. Germline CDR1 SGDLS, CDR2 YYNGEE. The CDR3 consists of 15 residues. The V segment lost 4 bases and the J segment 2 bases; nucleotides outside the gene matches: 8. CDR3 region: CASSPHSGTTYEQYF. The CDR3 DNA reads as TGTGCCAGCAGCCCACATAGCGGGACTACCTACGAGCAGTACTTC.

The CDR3 reads CASSLGSGGTVGPDTQYF. The DNA for the CDR3 is TGTGCCAGCAGCTTAGGTTCAGGGGGGACCGTCGGGCCAGATACGCAGTATTTT. The chain links TRBV7-6 to TRBJ2-3; tentatively, D is TRBD1 (7 bases). V lost 1 base to trimming and J lost 4 bases, with 21 bases between them. This CDR3 has 18 residues. From germline, CDR1 is SGHVS and CDR2 FNYEAQ.

The J gene is TRBJ2-1, the V gene TRBV7-3, with 9 positions matching TRBD2. The CDR3 spans 14 residues. V was pared by 7 bases and J by 9 bases, with 10 bases of the junction left unmatched. The germline V gene has CDR1 SGHTA and CDR2 FQGTGA. For the CDR3, the DNA is TGTGCCAGCACCGACGGAGCGGGAGGAGGTGAGCAGTTCTTC. It yields the protein CASTDGAGGGEQFF.

J is TRBJ2-2 and V is TRBV2, with 13 bases fitting TRBD2. The CDR3 is made up of 16 amino acids. Per germline, CDR1 SNHLY and CDR2 FYNNEI. Trimming at V came to 5 bases and at J to 4 bases, leaving 4 bases not matched to a gene. The CDR3 loop reads CASSTSGGAATGELFF. The CDR3 DNA reads TGTGCCAGCAGTACTAGCGGGGGGGCCGCCACCGGGGAGCTGTTTTTT. Looking up the rest from reference TRBV2 and TRBJ2-2 gives the full variable domain: EPEVTQTPSHQVTQMGQEVILRCVPISNHLYFYWYRQILGQKVEFLVSFYNNEISEKSEIFDDQFSVERPDGSNFTLKIRSTKLEDSAMYFCASSTSGGAATGELFFGEGSRLTVL.

This clone was counted between two and nine times. V usage is TRBV18 and J usage is TRBJ1-2; TRBD1 is a possible D gene (5 bases). Germline V gene lookup returns CDR1 KGHSH and CDR2 LQKENI. Deletions cut 5 bases from V and 0 bases from J, with 16 bases between. The CDR3 contains 16 residues. The CDR3 reads CASSFNQGRSNYGYTF. In nucleotides, the CDR3 is TGTGCCAGCTCATTTAACCAGGGCCGATCTAACTATGGCTACACCTTC.

V gene TRBV15 combines with J gene TRBJ2-7; 7 nucleotides agree with TRBD1. Germline V gene lookup returns CDR1 LNHNV and CDR2 YYDKDF (reference sequence). J lost 0 bases, V lost 3 bases, and 2 bases had no gene match. This CDR3 contains 14 residues. The chain's CDR3 is CATSSRDSSYEQYF. CDR3 bases: TGTGCCACCAGCAGCCGGGACAGCTCCTACGAGCAGTACTTC.